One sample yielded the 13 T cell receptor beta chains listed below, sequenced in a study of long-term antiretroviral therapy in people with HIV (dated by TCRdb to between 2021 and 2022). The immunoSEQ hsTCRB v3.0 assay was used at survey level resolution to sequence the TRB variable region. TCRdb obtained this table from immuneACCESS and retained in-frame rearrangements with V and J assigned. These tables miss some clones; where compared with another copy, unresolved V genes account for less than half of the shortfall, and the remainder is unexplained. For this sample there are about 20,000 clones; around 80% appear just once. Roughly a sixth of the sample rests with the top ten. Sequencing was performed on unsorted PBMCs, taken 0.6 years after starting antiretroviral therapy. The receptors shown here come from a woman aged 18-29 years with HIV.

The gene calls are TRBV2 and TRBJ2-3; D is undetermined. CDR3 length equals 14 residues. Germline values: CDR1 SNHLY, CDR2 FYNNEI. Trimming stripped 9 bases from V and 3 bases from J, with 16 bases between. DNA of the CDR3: TGTGCCAGTAGACCTTCAGGTAGTACAGATACGCAGTATTTT. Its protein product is CASRPSGSTDTQYF.

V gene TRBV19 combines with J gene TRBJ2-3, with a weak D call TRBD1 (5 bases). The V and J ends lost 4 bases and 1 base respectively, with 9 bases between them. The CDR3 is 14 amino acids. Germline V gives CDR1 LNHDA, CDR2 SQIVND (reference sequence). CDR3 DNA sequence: TGTGCCAGTAGTAGGAAGGGGCGCACAGATACGCAGTATTTT. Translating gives CASSRKGRTDTQYF.

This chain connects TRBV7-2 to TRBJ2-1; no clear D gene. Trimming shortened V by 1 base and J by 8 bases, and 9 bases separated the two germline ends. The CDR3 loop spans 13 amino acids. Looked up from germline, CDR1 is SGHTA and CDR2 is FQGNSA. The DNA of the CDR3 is TGTGCCAGCAGCTTAGAGGGCGGCTATGAGCAGTTCTTC. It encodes CASSLEGGYEQFF.

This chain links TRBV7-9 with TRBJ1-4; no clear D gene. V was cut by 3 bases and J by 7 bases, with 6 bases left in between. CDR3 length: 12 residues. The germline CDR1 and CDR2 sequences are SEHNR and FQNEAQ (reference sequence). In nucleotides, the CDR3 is TGTGCCAGCAGCTTGGATAGTGAAAAACTGTTTTTT. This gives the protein CASSLDSEKLFF.

In DNA, the CDR3 is TGTGCCAGCAGTCCTAACAGGGGGTGGGATTCACCCCTCCACTTT. Encoded protein: CASSPNRGWDSPLHF. The chain couples TRBV6-6 to TRBJ1-6; TRBD1 matches 8 bases. This CDR3 spans 15 amino acids. V gave up 5 bases and J gave up 8 bases; unmatched junction bases: 8. Germline V gene data show CDR1 as MNHNY and CDR2 as SVGAGI (reference sequence).

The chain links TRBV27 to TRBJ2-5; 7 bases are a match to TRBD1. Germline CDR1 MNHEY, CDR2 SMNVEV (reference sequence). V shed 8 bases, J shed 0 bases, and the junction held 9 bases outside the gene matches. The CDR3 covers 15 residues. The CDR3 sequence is CASFPTGMYQETQYF. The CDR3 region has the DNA TGTGCCAGCTTTCCGACAGGGATGTACCAAGAGACCCAGTACTTC.

CDR3 in amino acids: CASAPGGGTDTQYF. The CDR3 coding sequence is TGTGCCAGCGCTCCAGGGGGGGGCACAGATACGCAGTATTTT. This rearrangement joins TRBV18 to TRBJ2-3; D may correspond to TRBD1 or TRBD2 (7 bases each). Trimming removed 8 bases at V and 1 base at J, with 13 bases between. Germline CDR1 is KGHSH and CDR2 is LQKENI. This CDR3 is 14 amino acids long.

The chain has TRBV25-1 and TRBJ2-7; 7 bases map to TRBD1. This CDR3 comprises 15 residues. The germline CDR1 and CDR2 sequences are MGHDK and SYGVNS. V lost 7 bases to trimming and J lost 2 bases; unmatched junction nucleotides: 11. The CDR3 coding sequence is TGTGCCAGCACCCCCCGGACAGGTCCCCCCTACGAGCAGTACTTC. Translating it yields CASTPRTGPPYEQYF.

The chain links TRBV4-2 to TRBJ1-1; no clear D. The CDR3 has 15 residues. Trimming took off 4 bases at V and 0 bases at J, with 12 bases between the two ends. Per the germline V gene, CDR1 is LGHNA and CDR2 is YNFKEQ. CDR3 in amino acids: CASSPLQSMNTEAFF. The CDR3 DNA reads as TGTGCCAGCAGCCCTTTACAGTCTATGAACACTGAAGCTTTCTTT.

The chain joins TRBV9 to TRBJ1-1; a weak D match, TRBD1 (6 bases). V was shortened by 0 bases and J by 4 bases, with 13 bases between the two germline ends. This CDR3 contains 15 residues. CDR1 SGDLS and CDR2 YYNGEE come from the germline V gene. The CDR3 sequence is CASSVVGGRITEAFF. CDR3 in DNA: TGTGCCAGCAGCGTAGTCGGGGGGCGAATCACTGAAGCTTTCTTT. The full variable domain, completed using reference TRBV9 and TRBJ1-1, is DSGVTQTPKHLITATGQRVTLRCSPRSGDLSVYWYQQSLDQGLQFLIQYYNGEERAKGNILERFSAQQFPDLHSELNLSSLELGDSALYFCASSVVGGRITEAFFGQGTRLTVV.

This chain's CDR3 is CASRLARGATNEKLFF. The CDR3 DNA sequence: TGTGCCAGCAGGCTCGCCAGGGGGGCAACTAATGAAAAACTGTTTTTT. The chain is built from TRBV4-2 and TRBJ1-4, with 7 bases that match TRBD1. The germline V gene has CDR1 LGHNA and CDR2 YNFKEQ. The CDR3 spans 16 residues. The V segment lost 6 bases and the J segment 0 bases; nucleotides outside the gene matches: 7.

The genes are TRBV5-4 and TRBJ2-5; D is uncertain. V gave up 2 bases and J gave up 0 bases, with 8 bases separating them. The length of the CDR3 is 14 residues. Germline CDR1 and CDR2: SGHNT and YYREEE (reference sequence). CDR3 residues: CASSFPSNQETQYF. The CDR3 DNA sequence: TGTGCCAGCAGCTTCCCCAGCAACCAAGAGACCCAGTACTTC.

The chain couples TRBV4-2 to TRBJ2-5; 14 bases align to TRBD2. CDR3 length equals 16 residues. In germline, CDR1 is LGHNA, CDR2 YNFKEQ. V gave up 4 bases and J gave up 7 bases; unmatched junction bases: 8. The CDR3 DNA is TGTGCCAGCAGCCCGGGACTAGCGGGGGTTATATTGACCCAGTACTTC. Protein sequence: CASSPGLAGVILTQYF.